Listed below are T cell receptor beta chains from one sample, sequenced in a study of blood T cell repertoires in COVID-19. Here immunoSEQ multiplex PCR was the method, and the copy in TCRdb shows in-frame clones only, minus some. The data contain some 200,000 clones, approximately 85% of them singletons. Sequenced material: peripheral blood. These receptors were obtained from a woman between 65 and 79 years old with COVID-19, enrolled during active disease. CDR3s include the opening cysteine and the closing phenylalanine or tryptophan. A D gene is named only where the DNA matches it firmly. A row's size may be missing; if present it is once, few, many or a size class.

>-|TRBJ2-1|TRBV7-3|TRBD1
CASSIGQVHNEQFF
TGTGCCAGCAGCATCGGACAGGTTCACAATGAGCAGTTCTTC
>once|TRBJ1-4|TRBV21-1|-
CASSKGNRGGEKLFF
TGTGCCAGCAGCAAAGGGAACAGGGGAGGCGAAAAACTGTTTTTT
>-|TRBJ1-3|TRBV4-3|-
CASSQGRGGRNTIYF
TGCGCCAGCAGCCAAGGGCGGGGAGGCCGGAACACCATATATTTT
>-|TRBJ2-7|TRBV13|TRBD1
CASSLRQGREQYF
TGTGCCAGCTCCCTGAGACAGGGGAGGGAGCAGTACTTC
>once|TRBJ1-2|TRBV6-6|-
CASSYSQANYYGYTF
TGTGCCAGCAGTTACTCGCAGGCTAATTACTATGGCTACACCTTC
>-|TRBJ1-4|TRBV2|-
CASRGARYTNEKLFF
TGTGCCAGCAGGGGGGCCCGGTACACTAATGAAAAACTGTTTTTT
>-|TRBJ2-5|TRBV19|TRBD1
CASSPPRRTGVIETQYF
TGTGCCAGTAGTCCGCCCCGTAGGACAGGGGTAATAGAGACCCAGTACTTC
>once|TRBJ1-2|TRBV15|-
CATSSTGRSYGYTF
TGTGCCACCAGCAGCACAGGGAGAAGCTATGGCTACACCTTC
>-|TRBJ2-7|TRBV5-1|-
CASSLDVDSEQYF
TGCGCCAGCAGCTTGGATGTAGATTCCGAGCAGTACTTC
>-|TRBJ1-4|TRBV18|TRBD1
CASSRQGSTNEKLFF
TGTGCCAGCTCCAGACAGGGTTCGACTAATGAAAAACTGTTTTTT
>-|TRBJ1-1|TRBV11-2|-
CASSFSRAYRALNTEAFF
TGTGCCAGCAGTTTCTCCCGGGCCTACAGGGCGCTGAACACTGAAGCTTTCTTT
>-|TRBJ2-1|TRBV4-3|TRBD1
CASSQAGTGYNEQFF
TGCGCCAGCAGCCAAGCCGGGACAGGGTACAATGAGCAGTTCTTC
>once|TRBJ1-5|TRBV30|-
CAWSVQAGGNQPQHF
TGTGCCTGGAGTGTACAAGCAGGGGGCAATCAGCCCCAGCATTTT
>-|TRBJ2-5|TRBV19|-
CASTLTRGETQYF
TGTGCCAGTACCCTGACCAGGGGAGAGACCCAGTACTTC
>-|TRBJ1-2|TRBV11-1|-
CASSSRVDYGYTF
TGTGCCAGCAGCTCTCGGGTTGACTATGGCTACACCTTC
>-|TRBJ1-5|TRBV5-1|-
CASSLHEGNQPQHF
TGCGCCAGCAGCTTACATGAGGGCAATCAGCCCCAGCATTTT
>-|TRBJ1-4|TRBV12-3/TRBV12-4|-
CASSASRAEKLFF
TGTGCCAGCAGTGCCTCCAGGGCTGAAAAACTGTTTTTT
>-|TRBJ2-2|TRBV19|-
CASRTRIGELFF
TGTGCCAGTAGAACAAGAATCGGGGAGCTGTTTTTT
>-|TRBJ2-2|TRBV2|-
CASSDTRRPTGELFF
TGTGCCAGCAGTGATACGCGGAGACCTACCGGGGAGCTGTTTTTT
>once|TRBJ2-2|TRBV7-3|TRBD1
CASSTTGDEGGELFF
TGTGCCAGCAGCACGACAGGGGACGAGGGCGGGGAGCTGTTTTTT
>-|TRBJ2-2|TRBV6-2/TRBV6-3|TRBD2
CASSREAGELFF
TGTGCCAGCAGCCGGGAGGCCGGGGAGCTGTTTTTT
>few|TRBJ2-7|TRBV29-1|TRBD1
CSASTGGPYEQYF
TGCAGCGCTTCGACAGGGGGCCCCTACGAGCAGTACTTC
>-|TRBJ1-2|TRBV9|TRBD1
CASSVEAGGSYGYTF
TGTGCCAGCAGCGTAGAGGCAGGGGGCAGCTATGGCTACACCTTC
>-|TRBJ2-1|TRBV24-1|TRBD2
CATSDPSGNTNEQFF
TGTGCCACCAGTGATCCTAGCGGGAATACCAATGAGCAGTTCTTC
>-|TRBJ2-5|TRBV6-5|-
CASSYSTQETQYF
TGTGCCAGCAGTTACTCGACTCAAGAGACCCAGTACTTC
>few|TRBJ1-6|TRBV27|TRBD1
CASSSGQGTPNSPLHF
TGTGCCAGCAGCTCGGGACAGGGGACCCCTAATTCACCCCTCCACTTT
>-|TRBJ1-5|TRBV7-2|-
CASSLALSRAWGGQPQHF
TGTGCCAGCAGCTTAGCTCTCTCCCGCGCGTGGGGGGGACAGCCCCAGCATTTT
>few|TRBJ2-3|TRBV12-5|-
CASGFRLDTQYF
TGTGCTAGTGGTTTCCGGTTGGATACGCAGTATTTT
>-|TRBJ2-7|TRBV6-5|TRBD2
CASRRGRLAAYEQYF
TGTGCCAGCAGACGTGGTCGACTAGCGGCTTACGAGCAGTACTTC
>-|TRBJ2-5|TRBV7-2|TRBD2
CASSWALAGGETQYF
TGTGCCAGCAGCTGGGCACTAGCGGGAGGGGAGACCCAGTACTTC
>-|TRBJ2-1|TRBV11-3|-
CASTPRRGPSSYNEQFF
TGTGCCAGCACTCCACGGCGGGGGCCAAGCTCCTACAATGAGCAGTTCTTC
>few|TRBJ1-1|TRBV6-6|TRBD1
CASRPRGGQGTEAFF
TGTGCCAGCAGACCCAGGGGGGGACAGGGCACTGAAGCTTTCTTT
>-|TRBJ1-4|TRBV5-6|-
CASRRGYNEKLFF
TGTGCCAGTCGGCGGGGTTATAATGAAAAACTGTTTTTT
>-|TRBJ1-2|TRBV11-1|TRBD1
CASSRDRAHYGYTF
TGTGCCAGCAGCCGGGACAGGGCTCACTATGGCTACACCTTC
>-|TRBJ1-4|TRBV10-1|TRBD1
CARSWTGGRDAEKLFF
TGCGCCAGATCTTGGACAGGGGGGCGCGACGCTGAAAAACTGTTTTTT